Only one count was recorded for the clone carrying this TCR beta chain. The target antigen is unknown. The protocol was immunoSEQ multiplex PCR, while the TCRdb copy is restricted to in-frame clones and leaves out a portion. The data contain several thousand clones, about 56% of them singletons. V was trimmed by 7 bases and J by 0 bases, leaving 9 bases between them. Germline V gives CDR1 LNHNV, CDR2 YYDKDF (reference sequence). This CDR3 has 13 amino acids. The data originate from a study of tissue T cells after allogeneic stem cell transplantation. Looking at the study overall: Pathologist H&E review favored samples with visible lymphocytes for sequencing among multiple samples.

Comparators were a few non-transplant cancer patients without known GI disease. General study findings and limits: TCR repertoires tracked anatomic similarity, regardless of disease or transplant status. Shared clones across patients were few; motif clustering revealed tissue-specific shared signatures.

This TCR derives from a female donor aged 60 or older with lung cancer. The J gene is TRBJ1-1, the V gene TRBV15; D unresolved. This specimen consisted of tissue from the jejunum, obtained at autopsy. CDR3: CATMEDMNTEAFF. CDR3 coding DNA: TGTGCCACCATGGAGGATATGAACACTGAAGCTTTCTTT.